This record looks at one T cell receptor (beta chain) sequence and its context. Germline loops: CDR1 MNHEY, CDR2 SMNVEV (reference sequence). V dropped 2 bases and J dropped 7 bases, with 9 bases sitting between them. CDR3 length: 14 residues. In the source study's methods: Reference gene primer amplification yielded estimated nucleated cell counts. Profiled with immunoSEQ multiplex PCR; TCRdb holds only in-frame clones, not every one. V, J and clone size were drawn from that table, and D and trimming were deduced from the DNA. The sample includes tens of thousands of clones, around 86% of them seen just once. These data originate in a study of blood T cell repertoires in COVID-19. Study summary: Acute and convalescent COVID-19 specimens originated in the United States, Italy and Spain. Nucleic acid was either cDNA or gDNA, and it came from T cells, B-cell-depleted T cells, or PBMCs.

This chain joins TRBV27 and TRBJ1-6, with D possibly matching TRBD1 (6 bases). Sequenced input: peripheral blood. This TCR derives from a human donor in a cohort sampled during active COVID-19. CDR3 sequence reads: CASSLLRGNSPLHF. CDR3 in DNA: TGTGCCAGCAGTTTACTCAGGGGAAATTCACCCCTCCACTTT.